The rows below give T cell receptor beta chains drawn from one sample of a study of cytomegalovirus exposure and HLA in healthy donors. Sequenced by immunoSEQ multiplex PCR; TCRdb stores in-frame clones only, minus some. The sample records 150,000 to 200,000 clones, 60% to 80% being singletons. What was sequenced was PBMCs. The receptors derive from a man in his forties or fifties in good health and CMV-seropositive. CDR3s leave out the opening cysteine and the closing phenylalanine or tryptophan. D genes are given only for firm matches. Only part of the rows carry a size: once, few, many, or a class if the clone is expanded.

v_gene,d_gene,abundance,CDR3aa
TRBV27,.,.,ASSREGNQPQH
TRBV9,TRBD1,.,ASSIRDSPRDTQY
TRBV2,.,.,ASSELEQQY
TRBV28,TRBD1,.,ASRVTDRVNTEAF
TRBV6-1,.,.,ASSEALDRGLNH
TRBV5-6,.,.,ASSLTQNYNSPLH
TRBV2,TRBD1,.,ASIGQGTLYNEQF
TRBV28,TRBD1,.,ASSSGQGRGYT
TRBV6-1,TRBD2,.,ASSAAGGHNEQF
TRBV19,.,few,ASSYGGQYNEQF